Each of the 20 T cell receptor beta chains below was sequenced from the same sample in a study of shared clonotypes between healthy human individuals. Produced via immunoSEQ multiplex PCR; TCRdb's table is partial and in-frame only. The sample holds about 990,000 clones; approximately 80% are singletons and the top ten take roughly 0.65%. The sequencing input was memory CD4+ T cells from PBMCs. The sample's subset: CD45RA-negative fraction. The receptor set was obtained from a man younger than 30 in good health. Some clones in this sample may be carry-over from other donors' samples.

The CDR3 nucleotides are TGTGCCAGCAGCTCCCAGGGGGCTTACGGGGAGCTGTTTTTT. Translating gives CASSSQGAYGELFF. The chain joins TRBV7-3 to TRBJ2-2, with 8 bases matching TRBD1. CDR3 length: 14 residues. The V gene end was trimmed by 4 bases and the J gene end by 7 bases; junction bases not matched to a gene: 5. The V gene's germline CDR1 is SGHTA and CDR2 FQGTGA.

This clone occurred many times. The chain is built from TRBV28 and TRBJ1-1, with 8 bases matching TRBD1. Trimming removed 4 bases from V and 4 bases from J; junction bases left unmatched: 17. The CDR3 length is 18 residues. CDR1 MDHEN and CDR2 SYDVKM come from the germline V gene. This CDR3 is CASSSPRTGHDLSTEAFF. In nucleotides, the CDR3 is TGTGCCAGCAGTTCCCCGCGGACAGGGCACGATTTGTCCACTGAAGCTTTCTTT.

The table lists this clone with a count of one. This rearrangement joins TRBV7-9 to TRBJ1-2; D is possibly TRBD1 (5 bases). Germline values: CDR1 SEHNR, CDR2 FQNEAQ (reference sequence). The CDR3 contains 14 residues. The V end lost 2 bases, the J end lost 7 bases, and 14 bases lay between the germline ends. The CDR3 DNA is TGTGCCAGCAGCTTACGGGGCGGGGGACTTGGCTACACCTTC. Residues: CASSLRGGGLGYTF.

The gene calls are TRBV7-3 and TRBJ2-1; 14 nucleotides match TRBD2. Per germline, CDR1 SGHTA and CDR2 FQGTGA. Trimming took 5 bases from V and 8 from J; bases not matched to a gene: 2. The length of the CDR3 is 14 residues. The CDR3 DNA is TGTGCCAGCAGCATGGGACTAGCGGGAGATGAGCAGTTCTTC. Translated, it gives CASSMGLAGDEQFF.

In its sample, this clone was seen a few times. The chain carries TRBV20-1 and TRBJ2-1; D is undetermined. CDR3 size: 10 residues. The germline V gene encodes CDR1 DFQATT and CDR2 SNEGSKA (reference sequence). Trimming removed 1 base from V and 9 bases from J, with 4 bases in between. CDR3 sequence reads: CSARVGEQFF. The CDR3 nucleotides are TGCAGTGCTAGAGTTGGTGAGCAGTTCTTC.

The chain combines TRBV29-1 with TRBJ1-2; D may be TRBD1 (5 bases). Trimming cost V 3 bases and J 7 bases, with 15 bases left between them. This CDR3 contains 13 residues. Germline V gives CDR1 SQVTM, CDR2 ANQGSEA. The CDR3 is CSVESWGIGGYTF. The CDR3 nucleotides read TGCAGCGTTGAGTCCTGGGGGATTGGTGGCTACACCTTC.

The V and J genes are TRBV5-1 and TRBJ2-3; the D gene is possibly TRBD1 (5 bases). V lost 4 bases and J 2 bases, leaving 14 bases between the germline ends. The germline V gene encodes CDR1 SGHRS and CDR2 YFSETQ. The CDR3 runs 15 residues. The CDR3 here is CASSMTVGYTDTQYF. The CDR3 nucleotides read TGCGCCAGCAGCATGACAGTGGGCTACACAGATACGCAGTATTTT.

This clone occurred once. For the CDR3, the DNA is TGTGCCAGCAGCCCCCAATTAGCGGGAACGGGCGAGCAGTACTTC. As protein: CASSPQLAGTGEQYF. V and J are TRBV5-4 and TRBJ2-7; TRBD2 matches at 8 bases. V trimming: 4 bases; J trimming: 6 bases; junction bases outside the gene matches: 12. The germline CDR1 and CDR2 sequences are SGHNT and YYREEE (reference sequence). The length of the CDR3 is 15 residues.

V usage is TRBV2 and J usage is TRBJ1-5, with TRBD1 as a possible D gene (5 bases). Germline CDR1 and CDR2: SNHLY and FYNNEI. CDR3 length: 14 amino acids. Trimming cost V 8 bases and J 7 bases, with 18 bases left between them. The DNA for the CDR3 is TGTGCCAGCCGTGGGAGCAGGGACGGGCAGCCCCAGCATTTT. Amino acid sequence: CASRGSRDGQPQHF.

CDR3 amino acids: CASSEGRVYEQYF. The CDR3 region has the DNA TGTGCCAGCAGTGAGGGCAGGGTCTACGAGCAGTACTTC. This chain uses TRBV6-1 with TRBJ2-7; possibly TRBD1 for D (5 bases). The germline V gene has CDR1 MNHNS and CDR2 SASEGT. CDR3 size: 13 residues. Deletions cut 3 bases from V and 3 bases from J, with 9 bases between.

This clone was seen only a few times. The J gene is TRBJ2-5, the V gene TRBV28; TRBD2 agrees at 12 bases. V shed 5 bases and J 5 bases; nucleotides not matched to a gene: 12. CDR3 length: 17 residues. The germline V gene encodes CDR1 MDHEN and CDR2 SYDVKM. In nucleotides, the CDR3 is TGTGCCAGCAGTCCTTCTAGCGGGAGGGCCAAGGGTGAGACCCAGTACTTC. It translates to CASSPSSGRAKGETQYF. The whole variable domain, filled in from reference TRBV28 and TRBJ2-5, reads DVKVTQSSRYLVKRTGEKVFLECVQDMDHENMFWYRQDPGLGLRLIYFSYDVKMKEKGDIPEGYSVSREKKERFSLILESASTNQTSMYLCASSPSSGRAKGETQYFGPGTRLLVL.

CDR3 protein: CASSIPGTSAWQQFF. The CDR3 DNA reads as TGTGCCAGCAGCATCCCCGGGACTAGCGCCTGGCAGCAGTTCTTC. The V and J genes are TRBV7-9 and TRBJ2-1; 10 nucleotides match TRBD2. V lost 5 bases and J lost 11; bases outside the gene matches: 12. This CDR3 is 15 amino acids long. CDR1 is SEHNR, CDR2 FQNEAQ, per germline (reference sequence). Based on the CDR3 plus reference TRBV7-9 and TRBJ2-1, the full variable domain is DTGVSQNPRHKITKRGQNVTFRCDPISEHNRLYWYRQTLGQGPEFLTYFQNEAQLEKSRLLSDRFSAERPKGSFSTLEIQRTEQGDSAMYLCASSIPGTSAWQQFFGPGTRLTVL.

The chain joins TRBV2 to TRBJ1-5; D is unclear. Germline CDR1 SNHLY, CDR2 FYNNEI. The V and J ends lost 2 bases and 16 bases respectively, with 24 bases between them. CDR3 size: 15 residues. In nucleotides, the CDR3 is TGTGCCAGCAGTGAAAGCATCTCGGGGAAGCCCCAACCCCATTTT. This sequence encodes CASSESISGKPQPHF.

V usage is TRBV5-6 and J usage is TRBJ1-4; no firm D call. CDR1 is SGHDT, CDR2 YYEEEE, per germline. The CDR3 sequence is 15 residues long. V was shortened by 0 bases and J by 8 bases, with 14 bases between the two germline ends. CDR3 sequence (DNA): TGTGCCAGCAGCTTGGCTGGCCCCTTGGAGGAAAAACTGTTTTTT. Residues: CASSLAGPLEEKLFF.

The chain combines TRBV28 with TRBJ2-7; 8 bases fit TRBD1. The germline V gene has CDR1 MDHEN and CDR2 SYDVKM. V shed 5 bases, J shed 2 bases, and the junction held 11 bases outside the gene matches. CDR3 length: 16 amino acids. The CDR3 region is CASSNVPGTGPYEQYF. The CDR3 nucleotides read TGTGCCAGCAGTAACGTTCCCGGGACAGGACCCTACGAGCAGTACTTC.

This chain joins TRBV7-3 and TRBJ2-7; 11 nucleotides align to TRBD2. CDR1 and CDR2 (germline): SGHTA, FQGTGA. This CDR3 comprises 15 residues. The J segment lost 6 bases and the V segment lost 7 bases, leaving 11 bases of the junction unmatched. CDR3 residues: CASTKLAGDMSEQYF. CDR3 DNA sequence: TGTGCCAGCACCAAACTAGCGGGAGACATGAGCGAGCAGTACTTC.

The chain joins TRBV18 to TRBJ2-6; 7 nucleotides agree with TRBD1. V was clipped by 4 bases and J by 8 bases; unmatched bases: 8. The germline V gene encodes CDR1 KGHSH and CDR2 LQKENI. The CDR3 spans 15 residues. CDR3 sequence (DNA): TGTGCCAGCTCACTCGGACAGGATTGGTCCAACGTCCTGACTTTC. Protein: CASSLGQDWSNVLTF.

This clone was seen a single time. The chain has TRBV27 and TRBJ2-1, with TRBD2 matching over 10 bases. CDR3 length: 16 amino acids. V was pared by 5 bases and J by 2 bases, with 6 bases of the junction left unmatched. CDR1 is MNHEY and CDR2 is SMNVEV in the germline V gene (reference sequence). The CDR3 sequence: CASSLAGERAYNEQFF. The CDR3 region has the DNA TGTGCCAGCAGTCTAGCGGGAGAGAGGGCCTACAATGAGCAGTTCTTC.

The genes are TRBV5-1 and TRBJ1-4, with 7 bases lining up with TRBD1. The CDR3 contains 15 residues. The V and J ends lost 1 base and 3 bases, in that order; junction bases with no gene match: 3. Germline V CDR1 and CDR2: SGHRS, YFSETQ. CDR3 DNA sequence: TGCGCCAGCAGCTTGAGCACAGGGGCTAATGAAAAACTGTTTTTT. Residues: CASSLSTGANEKLFF.

On this clone itself: The identical CDR3 is also encoded by other nucleotide sequences in the sample. The genes are TRBV5-1 and TRBJ1-1, with D unresolved. Germline CDR1 is SGHRS and CDR2 is YFSETQ. This CDR3 is 13 amino acids long. Trimming stripped 0 bases from V and 2 bases from J, with 5 bases between. As DNA, the CDR3 is TGCGCCAGCAGCTTGGGAGTAAACACTGAAGCTTTCTTT. Protein product: CASSLGVNTEAFF. Complete variable domain (other parts from reference TRBV5-1 and TRBJ1-1): KAGVTQTPRYLIKTRGQQVTLSCSPISGHRSVSWYQQTPGQGLQFLFEYFSETQRNKGNFPGRFSGRQFSNSRSEMNVSTLELGDSALYLCASSLGVNTEAFFGQGTRLTVV.